The 14 T cell receptor beta chains presented below share a single source sample, sequenced in a study of response to subunit inactivated influenza vaccine. A single record per CDR3 protein comes from TCRdb applying MiXCR to the RT-PCR reads. Seen here are roughly 650,000 distinct CDR3 sequences, around a sixth observed once, and the top ten hold under 14%. This specimen was PBMCs from blood, taken 11 to 12 days after vaccination. Receptors originate from a man aged 50 or older who received an inactivated influenza vaccine.

This clonotype was observed a handful of times. This chain uses TRBV5-1 with TRBJ1-3; no clear D gene. Trimming removed 4 bases at V and 0 bases at J, with 8 bases between. CDR1 and CDR2 from the germline V gene are SGHRS and YFSETQ. CDR3 size: 14 residues. The CDR3 sequence: CASSSGDSGNTIYF. CDR3 coding DNA: TGCGCCAGCAGCAGCGGGGACTCTGGAAACACCATATATTTT.

This clonotype was found a few times. CDR3 sequence (DNA): TGTGCCAGCAGCCCCGGGACAGTTGGGCATTTT. Translating it yields CASSPGTVGHF. The chain uses TRBV7-2 and TRBJ1-5, with 7 bases aligning to TRBD1. The germline CDR1 and CDR2 sequences are SGHTA and FQGNSA. Trimming took 5 bases from V and 15 from J; bases not matched to a gene: 7. The CDR3 extends over 11 amino acids.

The rearrangement links TRBV5-1 to TRBJ2-5, with 8 bases matching TRBD2. The CDR3 has 13 amino acids. Germline assignment: CDR1 SGHRS and CDR2 YFSETQ. Trimming at V came to 7 bases and at J to 5 bases, leaving 7 bases not matched to a gene. The CDR3 reads CASWSSGGETQYF. Written as DNA, the CDR3 is TGCGCCAGCTGGTCATCGGGGGGGGAGACCCAGTACTTC.

This clonotype was seen more than once but under ten times. This chain uses TRBV5-1 with TRBJ2-5; perhaps D is TRBD1 or TRBD2 (5 bases each). The V gene lost 5 bases and the J gene lost 4 bases, with 12 bases spanning the gap. The germline CDR1 and CDR2 sequences are SGHRS and YFSETQ. CDR3 size: 13 residues. In DNA form, the CDR3 reads TGCGCCAGCAGTGCCGGTGGGGGAGAGACCCAGTACTTC. Translated, it gives CASSAGGGETQYF.

This chain connects TRBV6-2 or TRBV6-3 to TRBJ2-1, with 8 bases aligning to TRBD1. CDR3 length: 15 residues. In germline, CDR1 is MNHEY, CDR2 SVGEGT. V was pared by 6 bases and J by 3 bases, with 7 bases of the junction left unmatched. As DNA, the CDR3 is TGTGCCAGCAGGCCCGGACAGGGAAACTACAATGAGCAGTTCTTC. As protein: CASRPGQGNYNEQFF.

Many counts were recorded for this clonotype. The chain couples TRBV29-1 to TRBJ2-7; possible D gene TRBD2, 6 bases. V shed 7 bases and J shed 2 bases, with 12 bases lying between them. The CDR3 spans 12 residues. The germline gives CDR1 SQVTM, CDR2 ANQGSEA. The CDR3, as DNA: TGCAGCGCTGGGACTCTCGCCTACGAGCAGTACTTC. Its translation: CSAGTLAYEQYF.

The sample holds many counts of this clonotype. The chain carries TRBV29-1 and TRBJ2-5; D is perhaps TRBD1 (6 bases). The CDR3 has 14 residues. The germline V gene has CDR1 SQVTM and CDR2 ANQGSEA. V was pared by 6 bases and J by 0 bases, with 14 bases between. This chain's CDR3 is CSVLTTGHQETQYF. The CDR3 coding sequence is TGCAGCGTCCTTACCACAGGGCACCAAGAGACCCAGTACTTC.

This clonotype was seen repeatedly, ten times or more. This rearrangement joins TRBV29-1 to TRBJ2-3; D remains ambiguous. Germline V CDR1 and CDR2: SQVTM, ANQGSEA. The CDR3 loop spans 14 amino acids. Trimming removed 4 bases from V and 0 bases from J, with 11 bases in between. The CDR3 here is CSVALRSSTDTQYF. The CDR3 bases are TGCAGCGTTGCGCTTCGATCTAGCACAGATACGCAGTATTTT.

This chain uses TRBV5-1 with TRBJ1-3; no definite D call. The germline V gene encodes CDR1 SGHRS and CDR2 YFSETQ. V was pared by 0 bases and J by 0 bases, with 7 bases between. The CDR3 is made up of 15 amino acids. The DNA of the CDR3 is TGCGCCAGCAGCTTGGCTTTAGCCTCTGGAAACACCATATATTTT. Translated, it gives CASSLALASGNTIYF.

Ten or more counts support this clonotype. The chain employs TRBV5-5 and TRBJ1-5; no reliable D call. The CDR3 is made up of 14 amino acids. Germline-derived CDR1 and CDR2 are SGHKS and YYEKEE (reference sequence). V lost 0 bases, J lost 3 bases, and 7 bases lay in between. The CDR3: CASSLAGNNQPQHF. DNA for the CDR3: TGTGCCAGCAGCTTGGCGGGGAACAATCAGCCCCAGCATTTT.

The chain combines TRBV5-1 with TRBJ2-3; D is perhaps TRBD2 (7 bases). Trimming pared 3 bases from V and 2 bases from J, leaving 13 bases between. The germline CDR1 and CDR2 sequences are SGHRS and YFSETQ. This CDR3 region has 15 residues. CDR3 sequence: CASSSGGRDTDTQYF. CDR3 DNA: TGCGCCAGCAGCTCGGGGGGCCGAGACACAGATACGCAGTATTTT.

V is TRBV29-1 and J is TRBJ2-3; 9 bases line up with TRBD1. With V trimmed by 3 bases and J by 8 bases, 9 bases remained unmatched. In germline, CDR1 is SQVTM, CDR2 ANQGSEA. The length of the CDR3 is 14 residues. This CDR3 reads CSVDSSGTGSTQYF. CDR3 coding DNA: TGCAGCGTTGACTCCTCCGGGACAGGGAGTACGCAGTATTTT.

This clonotype has more than one count but fewer than ten. V usage is TRBV20-1 and J usage is TRBJ1-2, with TRBD1 matching 7 bases. Germline V gives CDR1 DFQATT, CDR2 SNEGSKA (reference sequence). V shed 3 bases and J 3 bases; nucleotides not matched to a gene: 10. CDR3 size: 15 residues. The CDR3 DNA reads as TGCAGTGCTAGGGGAAGGGGGCAGGGGCACTATGGCTACACCTTC. Translation gives CSARGRGQGHYGYTF.

The sample holds a few counts of this clonotype. The gene calls are TRBV7-2 and TRBJ2-7; 8 bases line up with TRBD1. V lost 5 bases to trimming and J lost 3 bases; unmatched junction nucleotides: 12. CDR3 size: 16 residues. Looked up from germline, CDR1 is SGHTA and CDR2 is FQGNSA. The CDR3 DNA follows: TGTGCCAGCAGCCTCTCACCACCGGGACAGGTCTACGAGCAGTACTTC. Translated: CASSLSPPGQVYEQYF.